This section outlines one TCR beta chain sequence together with its context. Antigen specificity is unknown. The protocol was immunoSEQ multiplex PCR, while the TCRdb copy is restricted to in-frame clones and leaves out a portion. The sample holds some 120,000 clones, 70% to 90% seen once. Trimming removed 4 bases from V and 1 base from J; junction bases left unmatched: 4. The CDR3 has 15 amino acids. Germline V gives CDR1 SGHTS, CDR2 YDEGEE. This sample was included in a study of cytomegalovirus exposure and HLA in healthy donors. The wider study: The roughly 130 validation repertoires used the same platform as the roughly 700 first-cohort repertoires (as reported by a later analysis). Broader study findings: Reports showed the classifier diagnosing cytomegalovirus status with high specificity and sensitivity. The tendency of first-cohort TCR clusters to co-occur in the roughly 130 validation repertoires emerged from a later analysis.

Sample: PBMCs. The chain carries TRBV5-8 and TRBJ2-5; 10 positions agree with TRBD2. This receptor was taken from a woman in her late teens or twenties in good health and CMV-seronegative. In DNA, the CDR3 is TGTGCCAGCAGCCATAGCGGGGGGCGCCAAGAGACCCAGTACTTC. Translation gives CASSHSGGRQETQYF.